This passage covers 21 T cell receptor beta chains from one sample sequenced in a study of cytomegalovirus exposure and HLA in healthy donors. 13 Jbeta primers and 60 Vbeta primers were used for the PCR. Generated by immunoSEQ multiplex PCR, the TCRdb table keeps only in-frame clones and is missing some. The sample records some 160,000 clones, 76% being singletons. Specimen: PBMCs. These receptors were obtained from a woman aged 40 to 49 in good health and CMV-seronegative.

The genes are TRBV4-1 and TRBJ2-7, with TRBD1 matching 11 bases. This CDR3 contains 19 residues. CDR1 and CDR2 (germline): MGHRA, YSYEKL. The junction had 16 bases not matched to a gene; V was cut back by 4 bases and J by 2 bases. CDR3 DNA sequence: TGCGCCAGCAGCCGACTCCCCGGGACAGGGGGAGGTTCCACCTACGAGCAGTACTTC. Protein: CASSRLPGTGGGSTYEQYF.

This chain uses TRBV10-3 with TRBJ1-6; TRBD1 is a possible D gene (5 bases). The V gene's germline CDR1 is ENHRY and CDR2 SYGVKD. Trimming left V 3 bases short and J 10 bases short, with 16 bases between. The length of the CDR3 is 15 residues. This CDR3 reads CAISEQDLFSSPLHF. In DNA form, the CDR3 reads TGTGCCATCAGTGAACAGGATTTATTTTCCTCACCCCTCCACTTT.

The chain carries TRBV27 and TRBJ2-1; D unclear. Trimming cost V 0 bases and J 5 bases, with 11 bases left between them. This CDR3 region has 15 residues. Germline V gives CDR1 MNHEY, CDR2 SMNVEV (reference sequence). In DNA form, the CDR3 reads TGTGCCAGCAGTTTATCGTCCTGGCAGAACAATGAGCAGTTCTTC. Residues: CASSLSSWQNNEQFF.

CDR3 in amino acids: CASKGTSQTQYF. CDR3 DNA: TGTGCCAGCAAAGGGACATCGCAGACCCAGTACTTC. This sequence joins TRBV28 and TRBJ2-5, with D possibly matching TRBD1 (6 bases). Germline values: CDR1 MDHEN, CDR2 SYDVKM. The CDR3 is made up of 12 amino acids. V lost 7 bases, J lost 6 bases, and 12 bases lay in between.

This clone was found once. J is TRBJ2-7 and V is TRBV19; 8 nucleotides match TRBD1. Germline CDR1 reads LNHDA; CDR2 reads SQIVND (reference sequence). The CDR3 length is 15 residues. J lost 1 base, V lost 4 bases, and 6 bases had no gene match. The CDR3 nucleotides read TGTGCCAGTAGTAACGGGTGGACAGGGTCCTACGAGCAGTACTTC. Translating it yields CASSNGWTGSYEQYF.

This clone has only one observation. The genes are TRBV6-1 and TRBJ2-2; 7 bases fit TRBD2. The germline gives CDR1 MNHNS, CDR2 SASEGT. The CDR3 extends over 15 amino acids. V shed 10 bases, J shed 0 bases, and the junction held 8 bases outside the gene matches. CDR3 amino acids: CANSPLATNTGELFF. Here the CDR3 DNA reads TGTGCCAACTCCCCACTAGCGACGAACACCGGGGAGCTGTTTTTT.

J is TRBJ2-3 and V is TRBV7-9; 9 bases agree with TRBD2. Trimming took 1 base from V and 4 from J; bases not matched to a gene: 3. The CDR3 is 15 residues long. Germline V CDR1 and CDR2: SEHNR, FQNEAQ (reference sequence). CDR3 bases: TGTGCCAGCAGCTTAGGTGGCGGGGGGGCAGATACGCAGTATTTT. Translation gives CASSLGGGGADTQYF.

This CDR3 is CASTRQGPNYGYTF. The CDR3 bases are TGTGCCAGCACCCGACAGGGGCCAAACTATGGCTACACCTTC. The chain couples TRBV18 to TRBJ1-2; 8 nucleotides line up with TRBD1. The J segment lost 2 bases and the V segment lost 8 bases, leaving 7 bases of the junction unmatched. The CDR3 consists of 14 residues. Germline V lookup: CDR1 KGHSH, CDR2 LQKENI.

The chain combines TRBV5-4 with TRBJ1-2; TRBD1 matches at 9 bases. Per the germline V gene, CDR1 is SGHNT and CDR2 is YYREEE (reference sequence). The CDR3 is made up of 11 amino acids. CDR3: CASRDRAAYTF. The CDR3 coding sequence is TGTGCGTCCCGGGACAGGGCTGCCTACACCTTC.

This clone was seen only once. J is TRBJ2-1 and V is TRBV5-4, with D possibly matching TRBD2 (5 bases). The CDR3 length is 16 residues. Germline loops: CDR1 SGHNT, CDR2 YYREEE (reference sequence). The V end was cut by 4 bases, the J end by 0 bases, with 14 bases between. For the CDR3, the DNA is TGTGCCAGCAGCCGAGGAGGTACCCGCTCCTACAATGAGCAGTTCTTC. This encodes CASSRGGTRSYNEQFF.

The CDR3 DNA reads TGTGCCAGCAGCTTAGCTAGCGGGAGGTACAATGAGCAGTTCTTC. Amino acids: CASSLASGRYNEQFF. The chain employs TRBV7-9 and TRBJ2-1, with 10 bases aligning to TRBD2. From germline, CDR1 is SEHNR and CDR2 FQNEAQ (reference sequence). V lost 0 bases, J lost 4 bases, and 0 bases stayed unmatched. The CDR3 extends over 15 amino acids.

The J gene is TRBJ2-1, the V gene TRBV20-1; a possible D gene is TRBD2 (5 bases). Germline V gene data show CDR1 as DFQATT and CDR2 as SNEGSKA (reference sequence). The V gene lost 6 bases and the J gene lost 10 bases, with 13 bases spanning the gap. The CDR3 spans 11 residues. Here the CDR3 DNA reads TGCAGTGCCCTAAGCGCGGGCGAGCAGTTCTTC. Protein: CSALSAGEQFF.

The chain has TRBV5-1 and TRBJ2-6, with a possible D match to TRBD1 (5 bases). The V end was cut by 4 bases, the J end by 0 bases, with 14 bases between. The germline CDR1 and CDR2 sequences are SGHRS and YFSETQ. This CDR3 spans 17 amino acids. The DNA of the CDR3 is TGCGCCAGCAGCGTCCAGGGATCGAGCTCTGGGGCCAACGTCCTGACTTTC. Protein sequence: CASSVQGSSSGANVLTF. The variable domain in full, with the rest retrieved from reference TRBV5-1 and TRBJ2-6, is KAGVTQTPRYLIKTRGQQVTLSCSPISGHRSVSWYQQTPGQGLQFLFEYFSETQRNKGNFPGRFSGRQFSNSRSEMNVSTLELGDSALYLCASSVQGSSSGANVLTFGAGSRLTVL.

The gene calls are TRBV11-2 and TRBJ1-2, with D unresolved. This CDR3 is 15 amino acids long. CDR1 SGHAT and CDR2 FQNNGV come from the germline V gene. V shed 1 base and J shed 0 bases, with 9 bases lying between them. The CDR3 nucleotides are TGTGCCAGCAGCTTAGTCTCCGCAGCTAACTATGGCTACACCTTC. This sequence encodes CASSLVSAANYGYTF.

This clone was recorded many times. This sequence joins TRBV15 and TRBJ1-1, with D uncertain. V was clipped by 0 bases and J by 12 bases, with 23 bases between them. The germline V gene has CDR1 LNHNV and CDR2 YYDKDF (reference sequence). This CDR3 region has 16 residues. CDR3 amino acids: CATSRERVDSSMRTFF. The CDR3 DNA follows: TGTGCCACCAGCAGAGAGCGAGTAGACTCTTCAATGAGGACTTTCTTT.

The chain joins TRBV28 to TRBJ1-2; 7 bases match TRBD1. This CDR3 contains 15 residues. After removal of 5 bases from V and 6 bases from J, the junction contained 12 bases not matched to a gene. The germline CDR1 and CDR2 sequences are MDHEN and SYDVKM. CDR3 in DNA: TGTGCCAGCAGTCGACCCCTGACAGGGTTCCATGGCTACACCTTC. This gives the protein CASSRPLTGFHGYTF.

V usage is TRBV28 and J usage is TRBJ2-3, with 7 bases lining up with TRBD1. J was trimmed by 2 bases and V by 3 bases; bases with no gene match: 5. The CDR3 has 15 amino acids. Germline CDR1 and CDR2: MDHEN and SYDVKM. The CDR3 nucleotides read TGTGCCAGCAGTTTGACAGGGAGACCCACAGATACGCAGTATTTT. Residues: CASSLTGRPTDTQYF.

This chain joins TRBV28 and TRBJ1-2; maybe TRBD1 (5 bases). Germline V gene sequence: CDR1 MDHEN, CDR2 SYDVKM. The CDR3 length is 16 residues. Trimming pared 7 bases from V and 0 bases from J, leaving 18 bases between. The CDR3 reads CASTPFVTETNYGYTF. The CDR3 DNA follows: TGTGCCAGCACCCCCTTCGTGACAGAAACTAACTATGGCTACACCTTC.

This clone was picked up one time. The rearrangement uses TRBV25-1 and TRBJ1-6, with 10 bases that match TRBD1. The CDR3 has 16 amino acids. The germline CDR1 and CDR2 sequences are MGHDK and SYGVNS. J gave up 6 bases and V 6 bases, and 8 bases lay outside the gene matches. CDR3 DNA sequence: TGTGCCAGCAGAGACGACAGGGGGCCGACTAATTCACCCCTCCACTTT. This sequence encodes CASRDDRGPTNSPLHF.

This sequence joins TRBV15 and TRBJ2-7; D remains unclear. The CDR3 has 13 amino acids. Germline CDR1 LNHNV, CDR2 YYDKDF (reference sequence). V gave up 0 bases and J gave up 6 bases, with 9 bases separating them. The CDR3 nucleotides are TGTGCCACCAGCAGAGACAGGTTAGGCGAGCAGTACTTC. Translated, it gives CATSRDRLGEQYF.

The gene calls are TRBV9 and TRBJ2-1; TRBD2 agrees at 10 bases. The germline V gene has CDR1 SGDLS and CDR2 YYNGEE. The CDR3 runs to 15 residues. V was clipped by 3 bases and J by 8 bases; unmatched bases: 8. CDR3 sequence: CASSAPSGSLDEQFF. Here the CDR3 DNA reads TGTGCCAGCAGCGCTCCTAGCGGGAGCTTGGATGAGCAGTTCTTC.